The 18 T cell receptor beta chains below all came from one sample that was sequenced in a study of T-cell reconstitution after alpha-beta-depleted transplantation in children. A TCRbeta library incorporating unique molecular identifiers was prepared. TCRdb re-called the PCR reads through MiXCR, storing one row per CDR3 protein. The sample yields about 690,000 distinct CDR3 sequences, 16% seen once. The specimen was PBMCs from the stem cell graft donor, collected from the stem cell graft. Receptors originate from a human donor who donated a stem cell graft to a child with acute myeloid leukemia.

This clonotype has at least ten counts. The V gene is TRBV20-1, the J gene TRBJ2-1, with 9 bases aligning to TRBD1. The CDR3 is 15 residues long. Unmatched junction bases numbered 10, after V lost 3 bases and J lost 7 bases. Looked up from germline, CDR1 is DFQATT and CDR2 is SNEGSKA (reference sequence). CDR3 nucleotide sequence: TGCAGTGCTAGTTTACTCGGACAGGGGTTAAATGAGCAGTTCTTC. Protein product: CSASLLGQGLNEQFF.

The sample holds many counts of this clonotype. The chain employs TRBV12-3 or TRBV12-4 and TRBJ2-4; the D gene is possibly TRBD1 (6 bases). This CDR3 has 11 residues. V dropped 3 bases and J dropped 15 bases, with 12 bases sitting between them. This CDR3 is CASSFRGRVYF. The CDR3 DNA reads TGTGCCAGCAGTTTCAGGGGAAGGGTGTACTTC.

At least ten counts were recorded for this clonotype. The DNA for the CDR3 is TGCAGTGCTAGTATAGGCTCGGAGTACAAAAACATTCAGTACTTC. Its protein product is CSASIGSEYKNIQYF. V usage is TRBV20-1 and J usage is TRBJ2-4; unclear D gene. Germline V CDR1 and CDR2: DFQATT, SNEGSKA (reference sequence). V was clipped by 3 bases and J by 3 bases, with 15 bases between them. The CDR3 loop spans 15 amino acids.

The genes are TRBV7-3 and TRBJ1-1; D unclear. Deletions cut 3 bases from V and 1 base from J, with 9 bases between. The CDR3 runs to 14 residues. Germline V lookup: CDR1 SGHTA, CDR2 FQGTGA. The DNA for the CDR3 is TGTGCCAGCAGCTTTAATGGAGCGAACACTGAAGCTTTCTTT. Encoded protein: CASSFNGANTEAFF.

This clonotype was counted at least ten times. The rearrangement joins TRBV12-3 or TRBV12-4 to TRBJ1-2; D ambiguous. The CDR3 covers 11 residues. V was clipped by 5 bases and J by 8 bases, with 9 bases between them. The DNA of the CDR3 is TGTGCCAGCAGTCTCTTTGGAGGCTACACCTTC. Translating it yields CASSLFGGYTF.

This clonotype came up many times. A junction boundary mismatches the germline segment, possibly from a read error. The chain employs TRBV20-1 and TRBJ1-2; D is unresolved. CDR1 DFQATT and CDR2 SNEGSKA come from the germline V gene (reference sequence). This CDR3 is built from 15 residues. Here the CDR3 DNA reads TGCAGTGCTAGAGGCGCGACAACTACGAACTATGGCTTCACCTTC. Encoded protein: CSARGATTTNYGFTF.

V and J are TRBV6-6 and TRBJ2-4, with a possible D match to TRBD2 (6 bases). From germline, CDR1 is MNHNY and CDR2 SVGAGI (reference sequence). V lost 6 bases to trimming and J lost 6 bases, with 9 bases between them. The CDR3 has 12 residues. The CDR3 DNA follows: TGTGCCAGCAGCGGACTAATAAACATTCAGTACTTC. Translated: CASSGLINIQYF.

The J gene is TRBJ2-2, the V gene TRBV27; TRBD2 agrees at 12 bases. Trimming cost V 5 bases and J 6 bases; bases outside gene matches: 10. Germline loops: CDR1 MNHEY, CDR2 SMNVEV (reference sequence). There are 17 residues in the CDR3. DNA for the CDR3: TGTGCCAGCAGTAAGAGGACTAGCGGGGCTGGGGCCGGGGAGCTGTTTTTT. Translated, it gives CASSKRTSGAGAGELFF.

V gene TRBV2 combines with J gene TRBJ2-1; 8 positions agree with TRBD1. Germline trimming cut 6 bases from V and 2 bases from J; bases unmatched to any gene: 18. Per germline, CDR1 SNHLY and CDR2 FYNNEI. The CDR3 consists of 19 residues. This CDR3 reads CASRLLSGGEGRTYNEQFF. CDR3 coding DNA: TGTGCCAGCAGGCTGCTTTCAGGGGGCGAGGGCCGTACCTACAATGAGCAGTTCTTC.

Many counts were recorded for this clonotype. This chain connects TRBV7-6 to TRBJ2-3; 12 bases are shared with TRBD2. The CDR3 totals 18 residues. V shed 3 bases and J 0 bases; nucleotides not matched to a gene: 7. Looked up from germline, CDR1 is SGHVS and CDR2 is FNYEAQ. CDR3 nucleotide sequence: TGTGCCAGCAGCTTCCCCTCGACTAGCGGGGGAAGCACAGATACGCAGTATTTT. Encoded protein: CASSFPSTSGGSTDTQYF. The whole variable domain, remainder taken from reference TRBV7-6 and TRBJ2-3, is GAGVSQSPRYKVTKRGQDVALRCDPISGHVSLYWYRQALGQGPEFLTYFNYEAQQDKSGLPNDRFSAERPEGSISTLTIQRTEQRDSAMYRCASSFPSTSGGSTDTQYFGPGTRLTVL.

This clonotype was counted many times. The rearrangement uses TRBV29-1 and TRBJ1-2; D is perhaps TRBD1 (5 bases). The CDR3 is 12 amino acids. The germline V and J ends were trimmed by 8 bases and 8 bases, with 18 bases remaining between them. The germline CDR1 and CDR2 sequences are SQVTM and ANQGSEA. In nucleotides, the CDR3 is TGCAGCTTAGGGGCAGGGAGTCACGGCTACACCTTC. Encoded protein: CSLGAGSHGYTF.

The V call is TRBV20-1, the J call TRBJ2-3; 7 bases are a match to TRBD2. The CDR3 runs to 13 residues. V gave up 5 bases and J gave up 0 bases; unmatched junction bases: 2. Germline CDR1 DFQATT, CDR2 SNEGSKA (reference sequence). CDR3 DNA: TGCAGTGCTGAGCGGGAAAGCACAGATACGCAGTATTTT. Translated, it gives CSAERESTDTQYF.

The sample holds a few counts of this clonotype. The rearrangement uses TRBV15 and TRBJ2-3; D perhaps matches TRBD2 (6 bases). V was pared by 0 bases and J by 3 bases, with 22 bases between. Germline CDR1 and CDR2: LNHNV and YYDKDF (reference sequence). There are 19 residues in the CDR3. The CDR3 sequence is CATSRDRSGGGSTTDTQYF. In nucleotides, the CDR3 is TGTGCCACCAGCAGAGATAGATCGGGTGGAGGGTCTACGACAGATACGCAGTATTTT. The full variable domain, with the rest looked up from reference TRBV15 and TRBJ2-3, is DAMVIQNPRYQVTQFGKPVTLSCSQTLNHNVMYWYQQKSSQAPKLLFHYYDKDFNNEADTPDNFQSRRPNTSFCFLDIRSPGLGDTAMYLCATSRDRSGGGSTTDTQYFGPGTRLTVL.

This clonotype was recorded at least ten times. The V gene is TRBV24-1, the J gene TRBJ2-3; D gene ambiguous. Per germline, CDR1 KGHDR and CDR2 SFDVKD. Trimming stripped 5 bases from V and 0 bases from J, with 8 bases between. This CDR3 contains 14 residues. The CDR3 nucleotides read TGTGCCACCAGTGCGCAGACTAGCACAGATACGCAGTATTTT. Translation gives CATSAQTSTDTQYF.

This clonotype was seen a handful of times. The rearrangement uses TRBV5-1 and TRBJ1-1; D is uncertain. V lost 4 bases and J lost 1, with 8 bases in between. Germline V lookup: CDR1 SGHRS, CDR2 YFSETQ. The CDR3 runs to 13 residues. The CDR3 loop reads CASSVHENTEAFF. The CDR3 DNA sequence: TGCGCCAGCAGCGTCCACGAGAACACTGAAGCTTTCTTT.

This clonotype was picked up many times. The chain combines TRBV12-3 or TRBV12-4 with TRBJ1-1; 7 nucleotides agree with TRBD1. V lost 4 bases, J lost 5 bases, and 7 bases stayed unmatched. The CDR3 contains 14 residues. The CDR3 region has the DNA TGTGCCAGCAGTTCGGACAGGCGGGGGACTGAAGCTTTCTTT. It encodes CASSSDRRGTEAFF.

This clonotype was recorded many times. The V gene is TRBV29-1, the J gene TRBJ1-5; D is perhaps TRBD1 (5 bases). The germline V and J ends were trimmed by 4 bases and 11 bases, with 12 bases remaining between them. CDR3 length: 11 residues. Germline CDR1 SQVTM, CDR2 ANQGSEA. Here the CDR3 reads CSVVETEAQHF. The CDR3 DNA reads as TGCAGCGTTGTGGAGACAGAGGCCCAGCATTTT.

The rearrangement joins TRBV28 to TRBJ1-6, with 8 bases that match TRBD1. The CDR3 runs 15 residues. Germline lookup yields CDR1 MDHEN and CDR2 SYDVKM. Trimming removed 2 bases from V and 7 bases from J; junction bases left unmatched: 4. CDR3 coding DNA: TGTGCCAGCAGTTTACGGGACAGGAAAAATTCACCCCTCCACTTT. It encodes CASSLRDRKNSPLHF.